A single sample gave rise to the 13 T cell receptor beta chains below, sequenced in a study of cytomegalovirus exposure and HLA in healthy donors. 13 Jbeta primers and 60 Vbeta primers were used for the PCR. The data were produced by immunoSEQ multiplex PCR, yet TCRdb's version contains in-frame clones alone and is incomplete. The table includes around 190,000 clones, about four fifths detected once. Source material: PBMCs. Receptors were obtained from a woman aged 25 to 39 in good health and CMV-seropositive.

This clone came up a few times. The sample contains more than one DNA sequence encoding this CDR3. The J gene is TRBJ2-7, the V gene TRBV5-1; perhaps TRBD1 as D (5 bases). V gave up 1 base and J gave up 3 bases, with 11 bases separating them. Per the germline V gene, CDR1 is SGHRS and CDR2 is YFSETQ. This CDR3 is built from 14 residues. The CDR3 bases are TGCGCCAGCAGCTTGAGGCAGGGAAGCTACGAGCAGTACTTC. As protein: CASSLRQGSYEQYF.

The chain has TRBV6-1 and TRBJ1-1; TRBD1 might be the D (5 bases). V dropped 4 bases and J dropped 5 bases, with 11 bases sitting between them. The CDR3 totals 13 residues. Germline CDR1 is MNHNS and CDR2 is SASEGT. The CDR3 region is CASSGMGGTEAFF. The CDR3 DNA sequence: TGTGCCAGCAGTGGGATGGGGGGGACTGAAGCTTTCTTT.

This clone has more than one count but fewer than ten. The rearrangement uses TRBV4-1 and TRBJ1-4; D unclear. Germline values: CDR1 MGHRA, CDR2 YSYEKL. The CDR3 covers 15 residues. Trimming took 1 base from V and 0 from J, leaving 6 bases between them. The CDR3 reads CASSQVTATNEKLFF. The CDR3 region has the DNA TGCGCCAGCAGCCAAGTAACTGCAACTAATGAAAAACTGTTTTTT.

This chain uses TRBV4-3 with TRBJ2-2; D is unresolved. Germline CDR1 LGHNA, CDR2 YSLEER. This CDR3 spans 15 amino acids. V shed 0 bases and J shed 4 bases, with 9 bases lying between them. The CDR3 sequence: CASSQDLESTGELFF. The CDR3 DNA reads as TGCGCCAGCAGCCAAGATCTAGAAAGCACCGGGGAGCTGTTTTTT.

This clone came up once. This rearrangement joins TRBV7-9 to TRBJ1-1; D is possibly TRBD1 (6 bases). V lost 4 bases and J 2 bases, leaving 11 bases between the germline ends. The CDR3 extends over 14 amino acids. Germline V lookup: CDR1 SEHNR, CDR2 FQNEAQ (reference sequence). CDR3 sequence reads: CASSSQGPNTEAFF. The CDR3, as DNA: TGTGCCAGCAGCTCACAGGGTCCCAACACTGAAGCTTTCTTT.

This clone counts as medium-sized. The genes are TRBV7-3 and TRBJ2-7, with a tentative D call TRBD2 (5 bases). The germline V gene has CDR1 SGHTA and CDR2 FQGTGA. V was cut by 5 bases and J by 1 base, with 12 bases left in between. The CDR3 has 14 residues. The CDR3 is CASSPSGDSYEQYF. Here the CDR3 DNA reads TGTGCCAGCAGCCCCTCCGGGGATTCCTACGAGCAGTACTTC.

This rearrangement joins TRBV11-3 to TRBJ2-2, with D tentatively TRBD2 (6 bases). Germline V lookup: CDR1 SGHNT, CDR2 YENEEA. V gave up 3 bases and J gave up 3 bases, with 8 bases separating them. This CDR3 region has 14 residues. The CDR3 loop is CASSFGGYTGELFF. CDR3 DNA: TGTGCCAGCAGCTTCGGGGGATACACCGGGGAGCTGTTTTTT.

This clone was counted between two and nine times. The rearrangement joins TRBV19 to TRBJ2-2; D gene uncertain. Germline CDR1 is LNHDA and CDR2 is SQIVND (reference sequence). The CDR3 runs to 13 residues. Trimming removed 1 base at V and 3 bases at J, with 3 bases between. This CDR3 is CASSIGDTGELFF. Written as DNA, the CDR3 is TGTGCCAGTAGTATAGGAGACACCGGGGAGCTGTTTTTT.

The chain uses TRBV28 and TRBJ1-2; TRBD1 might be the D (5 bases). The V end was cut by 5 bases, the J end by 4 bases, with 20 bases between. Germline CDR1 reads MDHEN; CDR2 reads SYDVKM. CDR3 size: 16 residues. The CDR3 loop is CASSLRAGRGGYGYTF. The CDR3 DNA follows: TGTGCCAGCAGTCTAAGAGCGGGACGGGGCGGCTATGGCTACACCTTC.

The rearrangement joins TRBV30 to TRBJ1-2; D may be TRBD1 (6 bases). The CDR3 runs to 16 residues. Germline CDR1 GTSNPN, CDR2 SVGIG (reference sequence). V dropped 0 bases and J dropped 2 bases, with 16 bases sitting between them. The DNA of the CDR3 is TGTGCCTGGAGTGTACGGGGGGGCAGGGCCAACTATGGCTACACCTTC. Its translation is CAWSVRGGRANYGYTF.

V is TRBV2 and J is TRBJ1-1; 9 nucleotides line up with TRBD1. The CDR3 loop spans 14 amino acids. J was trimmed by 4 bases and V by 7 bases; bases with no gene match: 7. From germline, CDR1 is SNHLY and CDR2 FYNNEI. The CDR3 DNA reads TGTGCCAGCACCAGGACAGGGGTGGGCACTGAAGCTTTCTTT. It codes for CASTRTGVGTEAFF. The whole variable domain, remainder taken from reference TRBV2 and TRBJ1-1, is EPEVTQTPSHQVTQMGQEVILRCVPISNHLYFYWYRQILGQKVEFLVSFYNNEISEKSEIFDDQFSVERPDGSNFTLKIRSTKLEDSAMYFCASTRTGVGTEAFFGQGTRLTVV.

The chain joins TRBV7-9 to TRBJ2-6; tentative D call: TRBD2 (5 bases). CDR3 size: 18 residues. Germline CDR1 SEHNR, CDR2 FQNEAQ (reference sequence). V was shortened by 6 bases and J by 3 bases, with 21 bases between the two germline ends. The CDR3 spells CASSPQSGRLRGANVLTF. CDR3 DNA sequence: TGTGCCAGCAGTCCACAAAGCGGCAGACTTCGTGGGGCCAACGTCCTGACTTTC.

The chain is built from TRBV13 and TRBJ2-3, with 12 bases that match TRBD2. Germline V lookup: CDR1 PRHDT, CDR2 FYEKMQ (reference sequence). The CDR3 covers 16 residues. With V trimmed by 4 bases and J by 4 bases, 6 bases remained unmatched. CDR3 coding DNA: TGTGCCAGCAGCTGGACTAGCGGGAAAGGTGCAGATACGCAGTATTTT. Its translation: CASSWTSGKGADTQYF.